What follows is one T cell receptor beta chain and its context. Its antigen is still unknown. The sample belongs to a study of cytomegalovirus exposure and HLA in healthy donors. Study-wide points: The HLA-A and HLA-B alleles of most subjects were reportedly predicted accurately from TCR beta sequences. In terms of immune exposure information, only CMV serostatus was available. Some V segments could not be told apart, so they were left out, TRBV6-2 and TRBV6-3 among them. Common viral pathogens (according to a later analysis) appeared linked to several of the most significant clusters.

A multiplex PCR was run with 60 Vbeta primers and 13 Jbeta primers. Using immunoSEQ multiplex PCR, the repertoire was profiled, and TCRdb retains in-frame clones only, with some absent. The sample data list roughly 140,000 clones. This CDR3 contains 15 residues. CDR1 is MNHEY and CDR2 is SMNVEV in the germline V gene (reference sequence). V gave up 5 bases and J gave up 4 bases; unmatched junction bases: 9. This receptor was obtained from a middle-aged man in good health and CMV-seronegative. The chain recombines TRBV27 with TRBJ2-7; TRBD1 aligns across 9 bases. Sequenced sample: PBMCs. CDR3 DNA sequence: TGTGCCAGCAGTCTTACGGGACAGGGCTTTTACGAGCAGTACTTC. It codes for CASSLTGQGFYEQYF.